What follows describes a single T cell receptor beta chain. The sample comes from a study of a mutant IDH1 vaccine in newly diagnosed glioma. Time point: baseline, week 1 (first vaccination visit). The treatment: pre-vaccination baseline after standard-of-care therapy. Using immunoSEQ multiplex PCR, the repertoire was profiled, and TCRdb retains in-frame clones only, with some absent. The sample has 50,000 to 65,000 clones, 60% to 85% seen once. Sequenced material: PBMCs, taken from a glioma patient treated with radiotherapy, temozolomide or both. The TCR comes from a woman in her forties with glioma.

The CDR3 loop is CASSLAGVGGSNQPQHF. Here the CDR3 DNA reads TGTGCCAGCAGCTTAGCGGGAGTGGGAGGGAGCAATCAGCCCCAGCATTTT. The chain employs TRBV7-6 and TRBJ1-5; D is unresolved. The CDR3 contains 17 residues. CDR1 and CDR2 (germline): SGHVS, FNYEAQ. V gave up 0 bases and J gave up 1 base, with 13 bases separating them.